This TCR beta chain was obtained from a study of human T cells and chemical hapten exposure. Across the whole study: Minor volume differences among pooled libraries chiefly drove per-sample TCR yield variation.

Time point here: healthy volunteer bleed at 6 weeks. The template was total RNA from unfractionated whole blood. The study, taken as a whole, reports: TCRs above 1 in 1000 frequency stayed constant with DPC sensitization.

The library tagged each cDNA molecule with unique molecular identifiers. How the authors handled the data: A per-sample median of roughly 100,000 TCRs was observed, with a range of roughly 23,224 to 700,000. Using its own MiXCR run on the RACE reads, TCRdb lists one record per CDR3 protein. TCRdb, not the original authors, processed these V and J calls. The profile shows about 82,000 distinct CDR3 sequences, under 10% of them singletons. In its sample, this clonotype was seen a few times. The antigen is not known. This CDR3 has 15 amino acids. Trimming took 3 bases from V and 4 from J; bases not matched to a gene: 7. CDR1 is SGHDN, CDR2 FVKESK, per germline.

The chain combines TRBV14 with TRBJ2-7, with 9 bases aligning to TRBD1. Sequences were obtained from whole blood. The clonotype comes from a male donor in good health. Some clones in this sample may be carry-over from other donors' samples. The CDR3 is CASSQPGQGKYEQYF. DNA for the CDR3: TGTGCCAGCAGCCAGCCCGGACAGGGGAAGTACGAGCAGTACTTC. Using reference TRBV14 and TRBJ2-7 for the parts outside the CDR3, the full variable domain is EAGVTQFPSHSVIEKGQTVTLRCDPISGHDNLYWYRRVMGKEIKFLLHFVKESKQDESGMPNNRFLAERTGGTYSTLKVQPAELEDSGVYFCASSQPGQGKYEQYFGPGTRLTVT.